The entry below describes one TCR beta chain. What it recognizes is unknown. Here immunoSEQ multiplex PCR was the method, and the copy in TCRdb shows in-frame clones only, minus some. The data hold under 85,000 clones, with roughly 80% observed a single time. The V and J ends lost 5 bases and 8 bases respectively, with 15 bases between them. This CDR3 region has 13 residues. Germline CDR1 reads MNHEY; CDR2 reads SVGAGI. The entry originates in a study of OX40 agonist ivuxolimab in advanced cancers. Study-wide findings and caveats: Average numbers of expanded clones were greater in CD8+ T cells than in CD4+. There was clonal expansion of CD4+ and CD8+ blood T cells by week 6 at 0.1 to 3.0 mg/kg.

Collection of blood occurred at baseline, at cycle 4 day 1, and at cycle 7 day 1. The receptor was derived from an adult with an advanced solid tumor such as melanoma, head and neck, liver or kidney cancer. V gene TRBV6-5 combines with J gene TRBJ1-2; no definite D call. The sample consisted of CD4+ or CD8+ T cells sorted from blood, taken in a trial of the OX40 agonist ivuxolimab. The CDR3 sequence: CASSLEGKGGYTF. Written as DNA, the CDR3 is TGTGCCAGCAGTCTCGAGGGTAAAGGCGGCTACACCTTC.